These 13 T cell receptor beta chains came from one sample sequenced in a study of cytomegalovirus exposure and HLA in healthy donors. PCR involved 60 Vbeta and 13 Jbeta primers. The protocol was immunoSEQ multiplex PCR, while the TCRdb copy is restricted to in-frame clones and leaves out a portion. The sample comprises 98,000 or so clones, about 83% of which are singletons, and over 15% rests with the top ten. The sample consisted of PBMCs. The receptors here all came from a man between 60 and 70 years old in good health and CMV-seropositive.

The chain carries TRBV28 and TRBJ2-3; 7 nucleotides align to TRBD1. The trim removed 7 bases at V and 4 bases at J, leaving 11 bases unmatched. This CDR3 contains 15 residues. Germline V gene sequence: CDR1 MDHEN, CDR2 SYDVKM. The CDR3 DNA reads as TGTGCCAGCAATGACAGGGTCCGGTTGGCAGATACGCAGTATTTT. Protein product: CASNDRVRLADTQYF.

This chain links TRBV10-3 with TRBJ2-2; maybe TRBD1 (6 bases). The CDR3 extends over 17 amino acids. Trimming stripped 5 bases from V and 3 bases from J, with 19 bases between. Germline V gene lookup returns CDR1 ENHRY and CDR2 SYGVKD. DNA of the CDR3: TGTGCCATCAGTCGGTTTTCAGGGGCGGGCGACACCGGGGAGCTGTTTTTT. Protein: CAISRFSGAGDTGELFF.

The chain uses TRBV6-5 and TRBJ1-2, with 8 nucleotides matching TRBD1. The germline V gene encodes CDR1 MNHEY and CDR2 SVGAGI. The CDR3 is 14 residues long. V was clipped by 7 bases and J by 8 bases; unmatched bases: 12. CDR3 region: CASTSGQGAGGYTF. For the CDR3, the DNA is TGTGCCAGCACCTCGGGGCAGGGGGCGGGGGGCTACACCTTC.

The rearrangement links TRBV7-2 to TRBJ2-1; D is unresolved. Trimming cost V 4 bases and J 5 bases, with 9 bases left between them. Germline-derived CDR1 and CDR2 are SGHTA and FQGNSA. The CDR3 length is 13 residues. This CDR3 reads CASSWRTDNEQFF. The CDR3 DNA is TGTGCCAGCAGCTGGAGAACCGACAATGAGCAGTTCTTC.

The chain combines TRBV18 with TRBJ1-6, with TRBD1 matching over 7 bases. This CDR3 has 15 amino acids. Per germline, CDR1 KGHSH and CDR2 LQKENI. The ends lost 3 bases at V and 4 bases at J; junction bases unmatched: 3. The chain's CDR3 is CASSPGTAYNSPLHF. CDR3 DNA: TGTGCCAGCTCACCCGGGACAGCTTATAATTCACCCCTCCACTTT.

This chain connects TRBV4-3 to TRBJ2-7; the D is unclear. Trimming cost V 0 bases and J 1 base, with 4 bases left between them. Germline V lookup: CDR1 LGHNA, CDR2 YSLEER. CDR3 length: 13 amino acids. CDR3: CASSQDSSYEQYF. The CDR3 region has the DNA TGCGCCAGCAGCCAAGACAGTTCCTACGAGCAGTACTTC.

The chain uses TRBV5-5 and TRBJ1-5; D is unresolved. V gave up 2 bases and J gave up 5 bases, with 8 bases separating them. The CDR3 is 13 residues long. Germline assignment: CDR1 SGHKS and CDR2 YYEKEE (reference sequence). The CDR3 region has the DNA TGTGCCAGCAGCTTATCCGGGGATCAGCCCCAGCATTTT. This translates into CASSLSGDQPQHF. The whole variable domain, remainder taken from reference TRBV5-5 and TRBJ1-5, is DAGVTQSPTHLIKTRGQQVTLRCSPISGHKSVSWYQQVLGQGPQFIFQYYEKEERGRGNFPDRFSARQFPNYSSELNVNALLLGDSALYLCASSLSGDQPQHFGDGTRLSIL.

V and J are TRBV7-3 and TRBJ2-5; possibly TRBD1 for D (6 bases). This CDR3 region has 13 residues. V was trimmed by 8 bases and J by 5 bases, leaving 15 bases between them. Germline V gives CDR1 SGHTA, CDR2 FQGTGA. CDR3 protein: CASQRGIGETQYF. DNA of the CDR3: TGTGCCAGCCAGAGGGGGATTGGCGAGACCCAGTACTTC.

V is TRBV5-4 and J is TRBJ2-3; 8 bases fit TRBD1. V lost 1 base and J lost 5; bases outside the gene matches: 6. Germline-derived CDR1 and CDR2 are SGHNT and YYREEE (reference sequence). The CDR3 consists of 15 residues. CDR3 sequence: CASSLRTGQGDTQYF. The CDR3 bases are TGTGCCAGCAGCTTGAGGACAGGGCAAGGAGATACGCAGTATTTT.

The chain carries TRBV6-1 and TRBJ2-7, with a tentative D call TRBD1 (5 bases). The CDR3 covers 14 residues. V was cut by 7 bases and J by 3 bases, with 16 bases left in between. Germline V gives CDR1 MNHNS, CDR2 SASEGT. CDR3 loop: CASNPKGRLYEQYF. In nucleotides, the CDR3 is TGTGCCAGCAACCCGAAGGGGCGGCTCTACGAGCAGTACTTC.

The chain is built from TRBV11-2 and TRBJ1-4; D ambiguous. The CDR3 consists of 15 residues. Germline CDR1 is SGHAT and CDR2 is FQNNGV. V was pared by 5 bases and J by 3 bases, with 13 bases between. The CDR3 DNA is TGTGCCAGCAGCCGGGTTGATAGATCTAATGAAAAACTGTTTTTT. Translating it yields CASSRVDRSNEKLFF.

The chain combines TRBV4-1 with TRBJ2-1; D perhaps matches TRBD1 (5 bases). Looked up from germline, CDR1 is MGHRA and CDR2 is YSYEKL. V was shortened by 4 bases and J by 4 bases, with 14 bases between the two germline ends. This CDR3 has 15 amino acids. CDR3 protein: CASSPLRQKYNEQFF. The CDR3 DNA sequence: TGCGCCAGCAGCCCTTTGAGACAGAAATACAATGAGCAGTTCTTC.

The chain carries TRBV7-3 and TRBJ2-5; TRBD1 is a possible D gene (6 bases). The ends were cut back, 5 bases at V and 1 base at J, with 11 bases in the middle. Germline loops: CDR1 SGHTA, CDR2 FQGTGA. CDR3 length: 14 amino acids. The CDR3 nucleotides read TGTGCCAGCAGCCCGGGGACATTCCAAGAGACCCAGTACTTC. This encodes CASSPGTFQETQYF.